This T cell receptor beta chain is drawn from a study of shared clonotypes between healthy human individuals. Overall study results and limits: Researchers sampled blood only, noting tissue repertoires likely differ. The small donor group covered limited genetic and exposure diversity. In contrast to clonotypes shared by all four donors, non-shared clonotypes had lower generation probabilities.

The V gene lost 5 bases and the J gene lost 3 bases, with 22 bases spanning the gap. The CDR3 length is 16 residues. Germline CDR1 and CDR2: SQVTM and ANQGSEA. As to this clone: Its specificity is not known.

Sequencing used immunoSEQ multiplex PCR; TCRdb keeps in-frame clones, though not all of them. The table lists 900,000 to 1,200,000 clones, roughly 74% of them singletons. Sample: memory CD4+ T cells from PBMCs. Subset here: CD45RA-negative fraction. The clonotype comes from a man younger than 35 in good health. Some clones in this sample may be carry-over from other donors' samples. The rearrangement joins TRBV29-1 to TRBJ1-1, with a possible D match to TRBD1 (5 bases). The CDR3 sequence is CSVSGGALTADTEAFF. CDR3 nucleotides: TGCAGCGTTTCGGGGGGAGCCCTGACGGCGGACACTGAAGCTTTCTTT.